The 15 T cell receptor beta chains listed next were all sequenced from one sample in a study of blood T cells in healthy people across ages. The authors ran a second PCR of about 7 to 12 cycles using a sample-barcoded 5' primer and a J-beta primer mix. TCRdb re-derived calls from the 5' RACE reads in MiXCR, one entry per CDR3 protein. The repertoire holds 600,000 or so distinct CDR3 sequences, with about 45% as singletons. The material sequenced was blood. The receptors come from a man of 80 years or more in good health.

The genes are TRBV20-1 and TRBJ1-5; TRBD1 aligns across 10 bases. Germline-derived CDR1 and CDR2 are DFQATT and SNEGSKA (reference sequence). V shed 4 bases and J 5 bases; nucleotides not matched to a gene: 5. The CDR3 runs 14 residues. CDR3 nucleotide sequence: TGCAGTGCTATCTCCGGGACAGGGGATCAGCCCCAGCATTTT. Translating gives CSAISGTGDQPQHF.

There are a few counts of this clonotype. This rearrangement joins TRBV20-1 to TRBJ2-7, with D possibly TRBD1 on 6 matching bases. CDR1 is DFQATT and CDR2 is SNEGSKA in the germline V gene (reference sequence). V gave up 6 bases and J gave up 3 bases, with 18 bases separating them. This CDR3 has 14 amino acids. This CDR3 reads CSAQDSDTDYEQYF. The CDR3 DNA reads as TGCAGTGCGCAGGACAGCGACACCGACTACGAGCAGTACTTC.

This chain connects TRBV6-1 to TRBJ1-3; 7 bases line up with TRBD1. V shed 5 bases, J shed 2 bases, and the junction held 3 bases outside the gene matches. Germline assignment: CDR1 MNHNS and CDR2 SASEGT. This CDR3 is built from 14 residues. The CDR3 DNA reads TGTGCCAGCAGTTTTAGGGGGCCTGGAAACACCATATATTTT. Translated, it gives CASSFRGPGNTIYF.

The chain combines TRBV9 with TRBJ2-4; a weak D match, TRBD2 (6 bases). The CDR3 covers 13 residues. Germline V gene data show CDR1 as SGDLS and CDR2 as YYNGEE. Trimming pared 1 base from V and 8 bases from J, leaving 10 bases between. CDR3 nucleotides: TGTGCCAGCAGCGTACAGGGCGGGGACATTCAGTACTTC. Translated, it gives CASSVQGGDIQYF.

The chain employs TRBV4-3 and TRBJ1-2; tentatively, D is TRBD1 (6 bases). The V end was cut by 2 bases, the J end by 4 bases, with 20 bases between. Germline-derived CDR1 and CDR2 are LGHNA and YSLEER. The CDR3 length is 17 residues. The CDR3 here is CASSQTRTNRVRYGYTF. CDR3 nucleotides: TGCGCCAGCAGCCAAACAAGGACAAACAGGGTACGCTATGGCTACACCTTC.

CDR3 loop: CSARDFGGGSYEQYF. CDR3 coding DNA: TGCAGTGCTAGAGATTTTGGCGGGGGGTCCTACGAGCAGTACTTC. This chain uses TRBV20-1 with TRBJ2-7; 8 bases are shared with TRBD2. From germline, CDR1 is DFQATT and CDR2 SNEGSKA (reference sequence). The ends lost 0 bases at V and 1 base at J; junction bases unmatched: 5. The CDR3 spans 15 residues.

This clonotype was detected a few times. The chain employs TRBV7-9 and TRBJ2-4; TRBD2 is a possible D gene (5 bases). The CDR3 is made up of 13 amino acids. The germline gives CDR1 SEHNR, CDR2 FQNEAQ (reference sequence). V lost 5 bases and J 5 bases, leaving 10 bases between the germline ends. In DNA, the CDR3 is TGTGCCAGCAGCATCCGGGGAGAAAACATTCAGTACTTC. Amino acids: CASSIRGENIQYF.

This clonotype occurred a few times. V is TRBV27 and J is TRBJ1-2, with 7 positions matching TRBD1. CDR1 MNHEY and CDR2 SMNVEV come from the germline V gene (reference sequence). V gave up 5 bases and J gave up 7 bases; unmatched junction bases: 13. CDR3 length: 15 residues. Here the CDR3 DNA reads TGTGCCAGCAGTCCCCGAGCCGGGACAGATAGTGGCTACACCTTC. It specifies CASSPRAGTDSGYTF.

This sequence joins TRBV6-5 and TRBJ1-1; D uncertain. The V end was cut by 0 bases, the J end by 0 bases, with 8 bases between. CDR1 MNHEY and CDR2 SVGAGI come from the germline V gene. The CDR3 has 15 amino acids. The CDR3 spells CASSYSEGMNTEAFF. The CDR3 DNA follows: TGTGCCAGCAGTTACTCGGAAGGTATGAACACTGAAGCTTTCTTT.

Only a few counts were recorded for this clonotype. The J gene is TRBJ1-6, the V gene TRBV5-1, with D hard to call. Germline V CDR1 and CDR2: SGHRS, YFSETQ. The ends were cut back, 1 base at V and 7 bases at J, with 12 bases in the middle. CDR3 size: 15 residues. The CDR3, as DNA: TGCGCCAGCAGCTTGAGCGCCGGGGAAAATTCACCCCTCCACTTT. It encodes CASSLSAGENSPLHF.

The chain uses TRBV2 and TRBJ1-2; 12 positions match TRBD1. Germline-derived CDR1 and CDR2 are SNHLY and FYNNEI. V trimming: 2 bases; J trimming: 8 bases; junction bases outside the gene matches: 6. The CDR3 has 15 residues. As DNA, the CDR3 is TGTGCCAGCAGTGAATCGGGGACAGGGGGCTACGGCTACACCTTC. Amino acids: CASSESGTGGYGYTF. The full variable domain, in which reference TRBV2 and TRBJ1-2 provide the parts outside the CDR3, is EPEVTQTPSHQVTQMGQEVILRCVPISNHLYFYWYRQILGQKVEFLVSFYNNEISEKSEIFDDQFSVERPDGSNFTLKIRSTKLEDSAMYFCASSESGTGGYGYTFGSGTRLTVV.

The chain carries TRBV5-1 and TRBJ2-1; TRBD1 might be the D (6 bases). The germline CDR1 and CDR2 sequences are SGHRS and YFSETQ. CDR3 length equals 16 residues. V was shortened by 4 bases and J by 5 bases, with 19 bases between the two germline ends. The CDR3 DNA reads TGCGCCAGCAGCACCACCAGGGGCCGGGTGGACAATGAGCAGTTCTTC. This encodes CASSTTRGRVDNEQFF.

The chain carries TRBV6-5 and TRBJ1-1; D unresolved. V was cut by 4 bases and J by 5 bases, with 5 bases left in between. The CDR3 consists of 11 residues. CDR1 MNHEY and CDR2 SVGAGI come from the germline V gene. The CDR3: CASSWETEAFF. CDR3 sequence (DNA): TGTGCCAGCAGTTGGGAAACTGAAGCTTTCTTT.

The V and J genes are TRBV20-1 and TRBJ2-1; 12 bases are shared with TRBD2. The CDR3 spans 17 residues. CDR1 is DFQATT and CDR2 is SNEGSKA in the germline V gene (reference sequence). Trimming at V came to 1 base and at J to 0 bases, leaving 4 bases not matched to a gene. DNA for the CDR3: TGCAGTGCTAGAGGGACTAGCGGGGCGAGCTCCTACAATGAGCAGTTCTTC. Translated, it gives CSARGTSGASSYNEQFF.

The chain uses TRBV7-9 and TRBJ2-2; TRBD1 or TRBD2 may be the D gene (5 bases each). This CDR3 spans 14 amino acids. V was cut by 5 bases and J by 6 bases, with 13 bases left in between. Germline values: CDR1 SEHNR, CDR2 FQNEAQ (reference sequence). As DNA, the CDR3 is TGTGCCAGCAGCCCTTCGGTGGGGGCCGGGGAGCTGTTTTTT. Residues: CASSPSVGAGELFF.